Described below is a single T cell receptor (beta chain) sequence and its context. In TCRdb, the 5' RACE reads were re-called with MiXCR into one record per CDR3 protein. Seen here are about 84,000 distinct CDR3 sequences, approximately 4.3% observed once, and the top ten hold around 5%. This sample was included in a study of neurological immune-mediated disorders. The time point is: longitudinal time-point 3. Germline values: CDR1 DFQATT, CDR2 SNEGSKA (reference sequence). This CDR3 has 14 amino acids. V gave up 5 bases and J gave up 4 bases; unmatched junction bases: 11. The chain joins TRBV20-1 to TRBJ2-7; 7 bases are shared with TRBD2. The sequencing input was PBMCs. The clonotype originates from a woman aged 60 to 75 with multiple sclerosis. CDR3 nucleotides: TGCAGTGCTGAGCGGACTAGGGAGGGATACGAGCAGTACTTC. This codes for CSAERTREGYEQYF.